This is a list of T cell receptor beta chains from one sample in a study of blood T cell repertoires in COVID-19. Clones were sequenced by immunoSEQ multiplex PCR, and TCRdb holds only the in-frame ones, with some missing. The sample has under 70,000 clones, approximately 90% seen once. Sequenced input: peripheral blood. The receptors derive from a woman in her sixties with active or convalescent COVID-19. Each CDR3 is given with its conserved first and last residue. The D gene is left open where the match is weak. Size values are once, few and many counts, or a class for expanded clones, and some rows have none.

v_call	clone_size	d_call	j_call	cdr3_nt	cdr3_aa
TRBV30	.	TRBD2	TRBJ2-2	TGTGCCTGGGATAGCGGGAGGGACACCGGGGAGCTGTTTTTT	CAWDSGRDTGELFF
TRBV5-1	.	.	TRBJ1-1	TGCGCCAGCAGCTTAGGAGGGAGGACTGAAGCTTTCTTT	CASSLGGRTEAFF
TRBV7-9	.	.	TRBJ2-1	TGTGCCAGCAGCCCTCTGGCGGGCAATGAGCAGTTCTTC	CASSPLAGNEQFF
TRBV27	.	.	TRBJ1-2	TGTGCCAGCAGTTTCAAGGGGTGGGACTATGGCTACACCTTC	CASSFKGWDYGYTF
TRBV6-5	.	TRBD1	TRBJ1-1	TGTGCCAGCAGACAGGGGGCGCGTCGTGAAGCTTTCTTT	CASRQGARREAFF
TRBV6-4	once	.	TRBJ2-5	TGTGCCAGCAGTAAGACAGCCGAAGAGACCCAGTACTTC	CASSKTAEETQYF
TRBV7-2	.	TRBD2	TRBJ2-3	TGTGCCAGCAGCTTCGGACTAGCGGGAGGTACGCAGTATTTT	CASSFGLAGGTQYF
TRBV11-3	.	TRBD2	TRBJ2-3	TGTGCCAGCAGCTCGCGGGGGGGCCGTGCAGATACGCAGTATTTT	CASSSRGGRADTQYF
TRBV7-7	.	TRBD2	TRBJ2-5	TGTGCCAGCAGCTTCGGGACTAGCGAGACGGGGGAGACCCAGTACTTC	CASSFGTSETGETQYF
TRBV5-8	.	.	TRBJ2-1	TGTGCCAGCCGGCAAAGGGGGGGGCCCCACAATGAGCAGTTCTTC	CASRQRGGPHNEQFF
TRBV4-1	.	TRBD2	TRBJ2-7	TGCGCCAGCAGCCCCGGGGCTAAGCGGGGGGCCTACGAGCAGTACTTC	CASSPGAKRGAYEQYF
TRBV11-3	few	TRBD1	TRBJ1-5	TGTGCCAGCAGTCATGGACAGGGGGCTTATCAGCCCCAGCATTTT	CASSHGQGAYQPQHF
TRBV2	.	TRBD2	TRBJ2-2	TGTGCCAGCACTAGAAGCGGGGGGGCTGCGACCGGGGAGCTGTTTTTT	CASTRSGGAATGELFF
TRBV7-9	.	.	TRBJ2-5	TGTGCCAGCAGCTTTAGTGGCGGGGAGACCCAGTACTTC	CASSFSGGETQYF
TRBV4-1	.	.	TRBJ1-1	TGCGCCAGCAGCCAGGTTGGCAGGGAGAACACTGAAGCTTTCTTT	CASSQVGRENTEAFF
TRBV28	once	.	TRBJ2-5	TGTGCCAGCAGTTTATGGGGACGGGGGGCGCAAGAGACCCAGTACTTC	CASSLWGRGAQETQYF
TRBV28	.	TRBD1	TRBJ2-1	TGTGCCAGCAGTCGATTTCCGCTTAGGGACAGGGAGGATGAGCAGTTCTTC	CASSRFPLRDREDEQFF
TRBV6-4	.	.	TRBJ2-3	TGTGCCAGCAGGGCCTCGGGGGCAGATACGCAGTATTTT	CASRASGADTQYF
TRBV4-1	.	.	TRBJ2-5	TGCGCCAGCAGCCAAGATTGGTCAGGGGGAGGAGAGACCCAGTACTTC	CASSQDWSGGGETQYF
TRBV5-4	.	TRBD1	TRBJ1-2	TGTGCCAGCAGGCCGGGGACAGCCTATGGCTACACCTTC	CASRPGTAYGYTF
TRBV28	.	.	TRBJ2-1	TGTGCCAGCGAGCGACTAGATAGCAATGAGCAGTTCTTC	CASERLDSNEQFF
TRBV5-1	.	TRBD1	TRBJ1-5	TGCGCCAGCAGCGATGGACAGGGAAGTCAGCCCCAGCATTTT	CASSDGQGSQPQHF
TRBV11-2	.	.	TRBJ1-2	TGTGCCAGCAGCTTAGATAGGTGGACAACCTATGGCTACACCTTC	CASSLDRWTTYGYTF